The rows below give T cell receptor beta chains drawn from one sample of a study of T-cell memory formation after mild COVID-19. Each CDR3 protein gets one entry after TCRdb re-called the 5' RACE reads with MiXCR. The sample shows more than 200,000 distinct CDR3 sequences, roughly 15% of them seen only once. The sequenced sample was PBMCs or a T cell subset sorted from them (not recorded which). The receptor set was obtained from a man younger than 30 who had mild COVID-19 (a few samples of this study predate the infection). Cell type and time point are not known. CDR3s include the opening cysteine and the closing phenylalanine or tryptophan. Each record gives: J gene, V gene, D gene, clone size, CDR3 DNA, CDR3 protein. A D gene is named only where the DNA matches it firmly. The listing skips clone size in some rows; elsewhere it reads once, few, many or a size class.

TRBJ2-3 TRBV4-3 TRBD2 NA TGCGCCAGCAGCCAACTTCGCGTGGCGGGGGGAAATACGCAGTATTTT CASSQLRVAGGNTQYF
TRBJ1-6 TRBV7-3 NA few TGTGCCAGCAGCCATGGCGGGGGGTCACCCCTCCACTTT CASSHGGGSPLHF
TRBJ1-5 TRBV11-2 NA NA TGTGCCAGCAGCCCACCCCGAGAGGGCGGGAAGCCCCAGCATTTT CASSPPREGGKPQHF
TRBJ1-6 TRBV7-9 NA few TGTGCCAGCAGCTCCACCGATTCACCCCTCCACTTT CASSSTDSPLHF
TRBJ1-4 TRBV25-1 NA NA TGTGCCAGCAGTGCAAGCAGGGAAGGTGAAAAACTGTTTTTT CASSASREGEKLFF
TRBJ2-5 TRBV2 TRBD1 NA TGTGCCAGCACCGGACAGGCTCAAGAGACCCAGTACTTC CASTGQAQETQYF
TRBJ1-2 TRBV20-1 NA few TGCAGTGCTAGAGCCGGGGAAGGCTATGGCTACACCTTC CSARAGEGYGYTF
TRBJ1-1 TRBV4-2 NA many TGTGCCAGCAGCCATTGGGGAGAGGAAGCTTTCTTT CASSHWGEEAFF
TRBJ2-5 TRBV10-3 NA NA TGTGCCATCAGTGTGACCGGGACACAACAAGAGACCCAGTACTTC CAISVTGTQQETQYF
TRBJ2-5 TRBV7-2 NA NA TGTGCCAGCAGCTGGACCGGCGGGGAGACCCAGTACTTC CASSWTGGETQYF
TRBJ2-5 TRBV20-1 NA NA TGCAGTGCTACTTGGGACTTGGCGAGTGGAGAGACCCAGTACTTC CSATWDLASGETQYF
TRBJ1-1 TRBV6-6 TRBD1 few TGTGCCAGCAGGCGACAGGGTCAGAACACTGAAGCTTTCTTT CASRRQGQNTEAFF
TRBJ2-7 TRBV7-2 NA many TGTGCCAGCAGCAAACTAGGATCCTACGAGCAGTACTTC CASSKLGSYEQYF
TRBJ1-4 TRBV6-7 NA few TGTGCCAGCAGGGGACTCCGGGACAACCACTTATTTGCAACTAATGAAAAACTGTTTTTT CASRGLRDNHLFATNEKLFF
TRBJ2-3 TRBV6-2/TRBV6-3 TRBD2 once TGTGCCAGCAGTTATAGCGGGGGCACCACAGATACGCAGTATTTT CASSYSGGTTDTQYF
TRBJ2-1 TRBV5-4 TRBD2 few TGTGCCAGCAGCGTTAGCGGGGGGACCTACAATGAGCAGTTCTTC CASSVSGGTYNEQFF
TRBJ2-5 TRBV7-3 NA NA TGTGCCAGCAGCTTAACGCCTAGTTTAGAGACCCAGTACTTC CASSLTPSLETQYF
TRBJ2-7 TRBV20-1 TRBD1 few TGCAGTGCTCGCCAACCGGGACAGGGGAATAGCGAGCAGTACTTC CSARQPGQGNSEQYF
TRBJ2-3 TRBV9 NA NA TGTGCCAGAAGCGAGACTGGGGGGACTAGCACAGATACGCAGTATTTT CARSETGGTSTDTQYF
TRBJ1-5 TRBV24-1 NA few TGTGCCACCAGTGATAGACCCGGGGCCAATCAGCCCCAGCATTTT CATSDRPGANQPQHF
TRBJ2-3 TRBV7-8 NA NA TGTGCCAGCAGCTTAGTGCAGGGATTCTTCATCGCAGATACGCAGTATTTT CASSLVQGFFIADTQYF
TRBJ1-6 TRBV28 NA few TGTGCCAGCAGTTTATTACGGTTTAATTCACCCCTCCACTTT CASSLLRFNSPLHF
TRBJ2-5 TRBV5-1 TRBD2 few TGCGCCAGCAGCTCCGTAGCGGGGGAACAAGAGACCCAGTACTTC CASSSVAGEQETQYF
TRBJ1-5 TRBV2 NA NA TGTGCCAGTCAGAGGGGCTATAGCAATCAGCCCCAGCATTTT CASQRGYSNQPQHF
TRBJ1-1 TRBV18 NA NA TGTGCCAGCTCACCACGACAGGTTGAGAACACTGAAGCTTTCTTT CASSPRQVENTEAFF
TRBJ2-4 TRBV5-1 NA NA TGCGCCAGCAGCTTGGCCCCGACAGGGAGGGCCAAAAACATTCAGTACTTC CASSLAPTGRAKNIQYF
TRBJ1-5 TRBV28 NA NA TGTGCCAGCAGTTTGAGTCTCGGGGTTTTAGGTCAGCCCCAGCATTTT CASSLSLGVLGQPQHF
TRBJ2-2 TRBV5-4 TRBD1 NA TGTGCCAGCAGCTCGGGACAGGGTGCCACCGGGGAGCTGTTTTTT CASSSGQGATGELFF
TRBJ1-4 TRBV18 NA few TGTGCCAGCTCACCTCAGGCGCGACTTCATGAAAAACTGTTTTTT CASSPQARLHEKLFF
TRBJ2-3 TRBV6-2/TRBV6-3 NA once TGTGCCAGCATCAACGGAGATACGCAGTATTTT CASINGDTQYF
TRBJ2-2 TRBV4-3 NA NA TGCGCCAGCAGCCAAGATGCCCAGCGGGCTTACACCGGGGAGCTGTTTTTT CASSQDAQRAYTGELFF
TRBJ2-5 TRBV7-2 TRBD2 many TGTGCCAGCAGCTTAAGTAGCGGGGGAGAGACCCAGTACTTC CASSLSSGGETQYF
TRBJ2-3 TRBV5-1 NA many TGCGCCAGCAGCTTGGGTAGATACACAGATACGCAGTATTTT CASSLGRYTDTQYF
TRBJ1-2 TRBV7-2 NA NA TGTGCCAGCAGCTTATCAGGGATCTATGGCTACACCTTC CASSLSGIYGYTF
TRBJ2-2 TRBV27 TRBD1 few TGTGCCAGCAGTTGGGGCTACAGGGGACCTAACACCGGGGAGCTGTTTTTT CASSWGYRGPNTGELFF
TRBJ1-6 TRBV6-6 NA NA TGTGCCAGCAGGCGGGACTTCAAGGGTTCACCCCTCCACTTT CASRRDFKGSPLHF
TRBJ1-5 TRBV5-1 NA few TGCGCCAGCAGCTTGCAGAGTGGCAATCAGCCCCAGCATTTT CASSLQSGNQPQHF